This T cell receptor (beta chain) derives from a study of blood T cell repertoires in COVID-19. Germline V lookup: CDR1 MNHEY, CDR2 SMNVEV (reference sequence). The CDR3 length is 12 residues. Losses at the gene ends were 8 bases for V and 4 bases for J; bases not matched to a gene: 1. Repertoires were generated with immunoSEQ multiplex PCR, while TCRdb's copy carries only in-frame clones and drops some. The sample includes a few hundred thousand clones, less than 85% seen only once; the top ten take about 2.5%. In terms of age and location, participants ranged from roughly 18 to 89 years and lived in about 25 US areas.

J is TRBJ1-5 and V is TRBV27; TRBD1 aligns across 8 bases. The origin of this receptor is a woman aged 45-65 years who had recovered from COVID-19. The sequenced sample was PBMCs or T cells enriched from blood (not recorded which). The CDR3 is CASRTGNQPQHF. CDR3 coding DNA: TGTGCCAGCCGGACAGGGAATCAGCCCCAGCATTTT.